The 14 T cell receptor beta chains below all came from one sample that was sequenced in a study of Ad26.COV2.S vaccination and SARS-CoV-2 variants. Treatment reported: some 20 received Ad26.COV2.S at low or high dose, single or two shots; about 5 received placebo; per-sample allocation not given. Samples analyzed were those drawn on day 63 after the first vaccine or placebo injection. The data were produced by immunoSEQ multiplex PCR, yet TCRdb's version contains in-frame clones alone and is incomplete. The sample holds around 270,000 clones, around 85% seen once. The sample here was peripheral blood, taken in a trial of Ad26.COV2.S vaccine versus placebo. These receptors came from a person aged 18-60 years who received the Ad26.COV2.S COVID-19 vaccine or a placebo.

The V and J genes are TRBV5-1 and TRBJ2-7; 9 bases align to TRBD1. The CDR3 runs to 15 residues. Germline V CDR1 and CDR2: SGHRS, YFSETQ. Unmatched junction bases numbered 4, after V lost 0 bases and J lost 3 bases. The CDR3 here is CASSLGTDRGYEQYV. The CDR3 DNA reads TGCGCCAGCAGCTTGGGGACGGACAGGGGCTACGAGCAGTACGTC.

This rearrangement joins TRBV20-1 to TRBJ1-5, with 8 bases that match TRBD1. Germline lookup yields CDR1 DFQATT and CDR2 SNEGSKA (reference sequence). The CDR3 has 14 amino acids. Trimming cost V 3 bases and J 4 bases; bases outside gene matches: 5. The CDR3 loop reads CSASPGTGNQPQHF. In nucleotides, the CDR3 is TGCAGTGCTAGTCCCGGGACAGGTAATCAGCCCCAGCATTTT.

The CDR3 spells CASSFLAGGGYTF. The DNA for the CDR3 is TGTGCCAGCAGCTTCCTCGCAGGGGGAGGCTACACCTTC. This sequence joins TRBV7-8 and TRBJ1-2; 7 positions match TRBD1. From germline, CDR1 is SGHVS and CDR2 FQNEAQ. The J segment lost 8 bases and the V segment lost 3 bases, leaving 6 bases of the junction unmatched. The CDR3 is made up of 13 amino acids.

This clone has only a few counts. The chain recombines TRBV3-1 (or the pseudogene TRBV3-2) with TRBJ1-2, with a weak D call TRBD1 (5 bases). The CDR3 covers 13 residues. V lost 1 base and J 7 bases, leaving 10 bases between the germline ends. Germline assignment: CDR1 LGHDT and CDR2 YNNKEL (reference sequence). CDR3 residues: CASSQGPGAGYTF. The CDR3 DNA is TGTGCCAGCAGCCAAGGCCCCGGGGCTGGCTACACCTTC.

The chain combines TRBV5-1 with TRBJ2-3; 9 nucleotides align to TRBD2. This CDR3 region has 15 residues. In germline, CDR1 is SGHRS, CDR2 YFSETQ. V trimming: 7 bases; J trimming: 6 bases; junction bases outside the gene matches: 12. The CDR3 DNA follows: TGCGCCAGCGCAAGGGAGAGCGGGAGGTTCGATACGCAGTATTTT. It yields the protein CASARESGRFDTQYF.

V and J are TRBV27 and TRBJ1-4; maybe TRBD1 (5 bases). Germline-derived CDR1 and CDR2 are MNHEY and SMNVEV (reference sequence). The CDR3 spans 15 residues. The V and J ends lost 3 bases and 4 bases respectively, with 12 bases between them. This CDR3 reads CASSFRGRGNEKLFF. CDR3 bases: TGTGCCAGCAGTTTTAGGGGACGGGGTAATGAAAAACTGTTTTTT.

The chain joins TRBV9 to TRBJ1-5; D gene unclear. V lost 3 bases and J 0 bases, leaving 19 bases between the germline ends. CDR1 and CDR2 from the germline V gene are SGDLS and YYNGEE. CDR3 length equals 18 residues. CDR3 in DNA: TGTGCCAGCAGCGCCGACGAGGGTAAAATTTATAGCAATCAGCCCCAGCATTTT. Protein sequence: CASSADEGKIYSNQPQHF.

The rearrangement joins TRBV6-1 to TRBJ2-1; 9 bases fit TRBD1. The V segment lost 3 bases and the J segment 5 bases; nucleotides outside the gene matches: 11. CDR1 and CDR2 (germline): MNHNS, SASEGT. This CDR3 has 17 residues. The CDR3 is CASSDTPGQGNHNEQFF. The CDR3 region has the DNA TGTGCCAGCAGTGACACACCGGGACAGGGAAATCACAATGAGCAGTTCTTC.

This chain links TRBV5-4 with TRBJ2-3, with 9 bases that match TRBD2. The CDR3 loop spans 15 amino acids. From germline, CDR1 is SGHNT and CDR2 YYREEE (reference sequence). With V trimmed by 5 bases and J by 3 bases, 7 bases remained unmatched. The CDR3 DNA is TGTGCCAGCAGTCGCGGGGGGGCTAGAACAGATACGCAGTATTTT. This sequence encodes CASSRGGARTDTQYF.

V usage is TRBV12-3 or TRBV12-4 and J usage is TRBJ1-5, with unresolved D. The CDR3 runs 13 residues. V lost 5 bases and J 2 bases, leaving 7 bases between the germline ends. The CDR3 bases are TGTGCCAGCAGTCGTGGGGGCAATCAGCCCCAGCATTTT. This codes for CASSRGGNQPQHF.

The chain joins TRBV7-8 to TRBJ2-5; D perhaps matches TRBD2 (5 bases). The CDR3 is 15 residues long. Trimming shortened V by 4 bases and J by 5 bases, and 17 bases separated the two germline ends. Germline V gene data show CDR1 as SGHVS and CDR2 as FQNEAQ. CDR3 nucleotides: TGTGCCAGCAGCTCAACTAGAGGTCCTCGGGAGACCCAGTACTTC. It encodes CASSSTRGPRETQYF.

Worth noting for this clone: The sample carries other DNA sequences with the same CDR3. The genes are TRBV3-1 (or the pseudogene TRBV3-2) and TRBJ1-5; D possibly corresponds to TRBD1 (6 bases). V was clipped by 4 bases and J by 5 bases, with 9 bases between them. This CDR3 region has 13 residues. Looked up from germline, CDR1 is LGHDT and CDR2 is YNNKEL (reference sequence). The chain's CDR3 is CASSPYRDQPQHF. CDR3 DNA sequence: TGTGCCAGCAGCCCTTACAGGGATCAGCCCCAGCATTTT.

The chain is built from TRBV9 and TRBJ1-2; 10 nucleotides agree with TRBD1. This CDR3 is built from 15 residues. Germline CDR1 SGDLS, CDR2 YYNGEE. The J segment lost 6 bases and the V segment lost 0 bases, leaving 5 bases of the junction unmatched. Written as DNA, the CDR3 is TGTGCCAGCAGCGTAGGCCCCGACAGGGGGCATGGCTACACCTTC. It yields the protein CASSVGPDRGHGYTF.

This chain joins TRBV12-3 or TRBV12-4 and TRBJ2-7; maybe TRBD1 (5 bases). Deletions cut 5 bases from V and 13 bases from J, with 18 bases between. The CDR3 runs to 12 residues. This CDR3 reads CASSRGLTNGYF. DNA for the CDR3: TGTGCCAGCAGTAGGGGCCTGACGAACGGTTACTTC.